The 2 T cell receptor beta chains in this list originate from one sample, sequenced in a study of blood T cell repertoires in COVID-19. Generated by immunoSEQ multiplex PCR, the TCRdb table keeps only in-frame clones and is missing some. The data contain 290,000 or so clones, about 90% of them singletons. Sequenced input: peripheral blood. The receptors were gathered from a man aged 18 to 29 with active or convalescent COVID-19.

This clone was detected only once. The DNA of the CDR3 is TGTGCCAGCACCCCAATAGGGGGGGCTAGCAATCAGCCCCAGCATTTT. Protein: CASTPIGGASNQPQHF. The V gene is TRBV28, the J gene TRBJ1-5; D might be TRBD1 (6 bases). The V end lost 7 bases, the J end lost 0 bases, and 16 bases lay between the germline ends. The CDR3 totals 16 residues. Germline V lookup: CDR1 MDHEN, CDR2 SYDVKM.

The chain combines TRBV28 with TRBJ1-5; 7 bases agree with TRBD1. After removal of 6 bases from V and 9 bases from J, the junction contained 20 bases not matched to a gene. Germline loops: CDR1 MDHEN, CDR2 SYDVKM. The CDR3 has 17 residues. CDR3 amino acids: CASRIDYRGKSVRPQHF. CDR3 DNA sequence: TGTGCCAGCAGGATAGATTACAGGGGCAAATCTGTGAGGCCCCAGCATTTT.